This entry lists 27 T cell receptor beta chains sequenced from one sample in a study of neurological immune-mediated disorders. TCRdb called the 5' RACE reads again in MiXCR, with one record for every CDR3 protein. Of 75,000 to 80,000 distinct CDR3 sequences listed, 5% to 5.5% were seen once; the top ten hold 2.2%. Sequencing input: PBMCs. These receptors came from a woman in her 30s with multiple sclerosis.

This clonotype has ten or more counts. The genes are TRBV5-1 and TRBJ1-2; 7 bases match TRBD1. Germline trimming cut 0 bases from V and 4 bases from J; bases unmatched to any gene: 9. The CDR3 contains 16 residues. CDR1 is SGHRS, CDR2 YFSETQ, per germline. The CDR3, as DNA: TGCGCCAGCAGCTTGGATTACAGGGGAGGCGTCTATGGCTACACCTTC. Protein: CASSLDYRGGVYGYTF.

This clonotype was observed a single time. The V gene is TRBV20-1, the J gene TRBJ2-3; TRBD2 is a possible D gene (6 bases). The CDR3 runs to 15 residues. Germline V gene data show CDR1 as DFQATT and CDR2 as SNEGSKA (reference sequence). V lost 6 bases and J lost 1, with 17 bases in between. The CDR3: CSANPIAVRTDTQYF. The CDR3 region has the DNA TGCAGTGCAAACCCTATAGCGGTTCGCACAGATACGCAGTATTTT.

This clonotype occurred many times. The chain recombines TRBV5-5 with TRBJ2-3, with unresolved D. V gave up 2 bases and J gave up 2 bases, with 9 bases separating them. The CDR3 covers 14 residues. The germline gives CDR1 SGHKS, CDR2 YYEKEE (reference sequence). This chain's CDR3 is CASSFGYYTDTQYF. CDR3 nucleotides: TGTGCCAGCAGCTTCGGCTATTACACAGATACGCAGTATTTT.

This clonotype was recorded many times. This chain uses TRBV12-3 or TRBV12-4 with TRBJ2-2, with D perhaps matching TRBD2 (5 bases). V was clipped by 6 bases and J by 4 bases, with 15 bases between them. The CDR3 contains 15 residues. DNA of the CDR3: TGTGCCAGCAGCCCTTGGCGGGTTAGCACCGGGGAGCTGTTTTTT. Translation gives CASSPWRVSTGELFF.

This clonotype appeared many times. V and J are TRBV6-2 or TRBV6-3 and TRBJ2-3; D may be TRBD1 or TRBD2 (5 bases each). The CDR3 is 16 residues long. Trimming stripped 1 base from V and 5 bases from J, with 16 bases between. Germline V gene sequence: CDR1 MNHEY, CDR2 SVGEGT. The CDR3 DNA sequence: TGTGCCAGCAGTTACTACGGGGCCGGGTCGGGAGATACGCAGTATTTT. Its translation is CASSYYGAGSGDTQYF.

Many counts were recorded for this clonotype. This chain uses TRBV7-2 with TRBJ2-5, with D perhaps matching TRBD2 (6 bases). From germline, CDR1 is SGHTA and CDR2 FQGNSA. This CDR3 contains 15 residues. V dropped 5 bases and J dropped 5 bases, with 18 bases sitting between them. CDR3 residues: CASSPDSGGGETQYF. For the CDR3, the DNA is TGTGCCAGCAGCCCAGATAGCGGTGGGGGGGAGACCCAGTACTTC. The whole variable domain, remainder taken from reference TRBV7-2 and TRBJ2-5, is GAGVSQSPSNKVTEKGKDVELRCDPISGHTALYWYRQSLGQGLEFLIYFQGNSAPDKSGLPSDRFSAERTGGSVSTLTIQRTQQEDSAVYLCASSPDSGGGETQYFGPGTRLLVL.

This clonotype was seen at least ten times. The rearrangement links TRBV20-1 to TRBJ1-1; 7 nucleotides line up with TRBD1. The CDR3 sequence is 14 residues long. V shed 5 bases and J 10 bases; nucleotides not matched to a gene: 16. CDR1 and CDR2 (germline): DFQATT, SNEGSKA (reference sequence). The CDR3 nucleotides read TGCAGTGCTTACACTCAGACAGGGCTCCTTGGAGCTTTCTTT. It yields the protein CSAYTQTGLLGAFF.

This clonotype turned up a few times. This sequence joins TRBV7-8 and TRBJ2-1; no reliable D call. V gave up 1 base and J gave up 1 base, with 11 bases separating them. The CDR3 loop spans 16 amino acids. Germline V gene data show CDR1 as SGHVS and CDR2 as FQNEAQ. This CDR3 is CASSLEVGRSYNEQFF. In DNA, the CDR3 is TGTGCCAGCAGCTTAGAAGTAGGGCGGTCCTACAATGAGCAGTTCTTC.

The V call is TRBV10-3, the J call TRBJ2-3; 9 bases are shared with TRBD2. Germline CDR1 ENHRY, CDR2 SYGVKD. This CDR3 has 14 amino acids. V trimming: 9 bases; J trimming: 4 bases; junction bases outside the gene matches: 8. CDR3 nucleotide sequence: TGTGCCATAAGAGCGGGGGGCCCCTCAGATACGCAGTATTTT. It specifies CAIRAGGPSDTQYF.

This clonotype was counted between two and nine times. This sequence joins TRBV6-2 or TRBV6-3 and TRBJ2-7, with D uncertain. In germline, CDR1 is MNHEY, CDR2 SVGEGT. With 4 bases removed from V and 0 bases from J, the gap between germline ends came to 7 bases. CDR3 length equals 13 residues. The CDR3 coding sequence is TGTGCCAGCAGTTTAGACCTCTCCTACGAGCAGTACGTC. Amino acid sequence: CASSLDLSYEQYV.

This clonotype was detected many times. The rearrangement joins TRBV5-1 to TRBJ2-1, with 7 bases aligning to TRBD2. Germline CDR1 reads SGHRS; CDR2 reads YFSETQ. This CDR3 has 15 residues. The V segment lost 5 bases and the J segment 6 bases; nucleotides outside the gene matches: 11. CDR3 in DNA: TGCGCCAGCAGAGCTGCCGGGAGGAGCCCCAATGAGCAGTTCTTC. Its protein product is CASRAAGRSPNEQFF. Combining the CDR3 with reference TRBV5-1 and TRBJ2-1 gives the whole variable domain KAGVTQTPRYLIKTRGQQVTLSCSPISGHRSVSWYQQTPGQGLQFLFEYFSETQRNKGNFPGRFSGRQFSNSRSEMNVSTLELGDSALYLCASRAAGRSPNEQFFGPGTRLTVL.

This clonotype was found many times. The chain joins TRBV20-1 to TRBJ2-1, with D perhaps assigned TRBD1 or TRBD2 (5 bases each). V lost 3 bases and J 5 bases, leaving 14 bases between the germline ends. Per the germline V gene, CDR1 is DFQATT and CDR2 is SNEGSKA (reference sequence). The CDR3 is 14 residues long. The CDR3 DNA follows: TGCAGTGCTAGGCGAACCGGGGCGAACAATGAGCAGTTCTTC. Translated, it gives CSARRTGANNEQFF.

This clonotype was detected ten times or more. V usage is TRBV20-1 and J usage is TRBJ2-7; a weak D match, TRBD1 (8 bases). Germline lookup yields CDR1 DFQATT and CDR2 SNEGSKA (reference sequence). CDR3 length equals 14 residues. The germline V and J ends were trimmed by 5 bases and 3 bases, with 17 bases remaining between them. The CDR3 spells CSAYTGGAYYEQYF. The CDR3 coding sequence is TGCAGTGCTTACACAGGGGGGGCGTACTACGAGCAGTACTTC.

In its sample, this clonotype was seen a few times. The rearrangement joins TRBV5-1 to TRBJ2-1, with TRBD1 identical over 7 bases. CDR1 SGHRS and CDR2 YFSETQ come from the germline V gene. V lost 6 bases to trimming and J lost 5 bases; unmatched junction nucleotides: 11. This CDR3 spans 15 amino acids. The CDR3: CASMAPGQSHNEQFF. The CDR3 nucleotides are TGCGCCAGCATGGCACCGGGACAGAGCCACAATGAGCAGTTCTTC.

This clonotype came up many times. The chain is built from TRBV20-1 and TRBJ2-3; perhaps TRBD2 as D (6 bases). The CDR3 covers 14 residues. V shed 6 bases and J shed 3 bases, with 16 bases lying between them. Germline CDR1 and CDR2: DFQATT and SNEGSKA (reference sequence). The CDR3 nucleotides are TGCAGTGCGATAGGGGAGGTGGGAACAGATACGCAGTATTTT. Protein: CSAIGEVGTDTQYF.

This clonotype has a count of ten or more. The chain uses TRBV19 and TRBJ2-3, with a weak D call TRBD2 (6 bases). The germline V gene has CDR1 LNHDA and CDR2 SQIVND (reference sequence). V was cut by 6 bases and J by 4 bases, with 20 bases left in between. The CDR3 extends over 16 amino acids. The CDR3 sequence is CASRAMAGSVSDTQYF. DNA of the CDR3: TGTGCCAGTAGGGCGATGGCGGGATCGGTGTCAGATACGCAGTATTTT.

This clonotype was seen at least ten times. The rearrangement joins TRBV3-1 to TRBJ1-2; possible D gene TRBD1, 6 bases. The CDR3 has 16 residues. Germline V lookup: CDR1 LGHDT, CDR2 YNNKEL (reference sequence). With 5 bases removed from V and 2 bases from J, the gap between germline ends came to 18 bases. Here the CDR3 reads CASSSRGANRNYGYTF. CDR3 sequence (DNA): TGTGCCAGCAGCTCCCGGGGGGCAAACCGGAACTATGGCTACACCTTC.

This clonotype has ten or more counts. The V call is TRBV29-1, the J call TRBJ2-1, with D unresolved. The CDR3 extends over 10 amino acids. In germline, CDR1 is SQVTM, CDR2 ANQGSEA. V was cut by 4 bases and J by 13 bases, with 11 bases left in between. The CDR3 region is CSVVWPGQFF. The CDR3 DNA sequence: TGCAGCGTTGTATGGCCCGGCCAGTTCTTC.

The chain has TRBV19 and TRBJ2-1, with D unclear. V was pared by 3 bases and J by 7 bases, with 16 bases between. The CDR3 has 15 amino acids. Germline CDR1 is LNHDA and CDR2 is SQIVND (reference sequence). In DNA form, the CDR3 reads TGTGCCAGTAGTATTATTGGGGTAATGTGGAATGAGCAGTTCTTC. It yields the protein CASSIIGVMWNEQFF. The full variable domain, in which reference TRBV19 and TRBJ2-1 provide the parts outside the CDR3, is DGGITQSPKYLFRKEGQNVTLSCEQNLNHDAMYWYRQDPGQGLRLIYYSQIVNDFQKGDIAEGYSVSREKKESFPLTVTSAQKNPTAFYLCASSIIGVMWNEQFFGPGTRLTVL.

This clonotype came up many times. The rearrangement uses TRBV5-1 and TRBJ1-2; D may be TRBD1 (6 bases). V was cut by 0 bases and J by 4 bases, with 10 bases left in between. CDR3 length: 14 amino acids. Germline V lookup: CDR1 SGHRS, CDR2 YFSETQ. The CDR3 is CASSLGQAGYGYTF. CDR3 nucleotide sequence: TGCGCCAGCAGCTTGGGACAGGCCGGCTATGGCTACACCTTC.

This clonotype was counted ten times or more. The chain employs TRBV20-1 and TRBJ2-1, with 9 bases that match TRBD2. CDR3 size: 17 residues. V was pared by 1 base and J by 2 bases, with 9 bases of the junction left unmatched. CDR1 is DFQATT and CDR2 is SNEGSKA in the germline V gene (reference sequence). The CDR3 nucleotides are TGCAGTGCTAGAGTCCCCGTAGCGGGAGTGACCTACAATGAGCAGTTCTTC. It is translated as CSARVPVAGVTYNEQFF.

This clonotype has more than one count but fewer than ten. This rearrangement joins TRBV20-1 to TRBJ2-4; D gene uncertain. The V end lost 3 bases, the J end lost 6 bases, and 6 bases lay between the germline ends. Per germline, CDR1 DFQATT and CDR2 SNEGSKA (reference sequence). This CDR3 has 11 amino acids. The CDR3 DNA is TGCAGTGCTAGGGTAGTAAACATTCAGTACTTC. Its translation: CSARVVNIQYF.

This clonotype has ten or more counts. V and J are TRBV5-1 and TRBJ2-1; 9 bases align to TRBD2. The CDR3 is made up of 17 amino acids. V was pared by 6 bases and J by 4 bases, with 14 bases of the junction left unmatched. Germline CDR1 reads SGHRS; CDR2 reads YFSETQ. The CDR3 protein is CASTRALAGALYNEQFF. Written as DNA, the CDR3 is TGCGCCAGCACCCGGGCTTTAGCGGGGGCCCTATACAATGAGCAGTTCTTC.

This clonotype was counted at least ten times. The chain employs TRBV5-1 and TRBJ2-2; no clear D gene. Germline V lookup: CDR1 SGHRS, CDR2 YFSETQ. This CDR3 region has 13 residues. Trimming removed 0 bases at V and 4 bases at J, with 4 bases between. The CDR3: CASSLASTGELFF. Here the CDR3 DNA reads TGCGCCAGCAGCTTGGCTAGCACCGGGGAGCTGTTTTTT. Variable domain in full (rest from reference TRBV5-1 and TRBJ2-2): KAGVTQTPRYLIKTRGQQVTLSCSPISGHRSVSWYQQTPGQGLQFLFEYFSETQRNKGNFPGRFSGRQFSNSRSEMNVSTLELGDSALYLCASSLASTGELFFGEGSRLTVL.

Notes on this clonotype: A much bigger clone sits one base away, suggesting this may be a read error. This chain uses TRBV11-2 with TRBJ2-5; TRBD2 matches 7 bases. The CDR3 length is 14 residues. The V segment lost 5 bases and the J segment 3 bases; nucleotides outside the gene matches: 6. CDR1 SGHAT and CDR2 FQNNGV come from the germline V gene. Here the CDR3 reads CASSTGRGKETQYF. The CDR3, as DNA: TGTGCCAGCAGCACCGGGCGGGGGAAAGAGACCCAGTACTTC. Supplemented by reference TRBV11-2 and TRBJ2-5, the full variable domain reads EAGVAQSPRYKIIEKRQSVAFWCNPISGHATLYWYQQILGQGPKLLIQFQNNGVVDDSQLPKDRFSAERLKGVDSTLKIQPAKLEDSAVYLCASSTGRGKETQYFGPGTRLLVL.

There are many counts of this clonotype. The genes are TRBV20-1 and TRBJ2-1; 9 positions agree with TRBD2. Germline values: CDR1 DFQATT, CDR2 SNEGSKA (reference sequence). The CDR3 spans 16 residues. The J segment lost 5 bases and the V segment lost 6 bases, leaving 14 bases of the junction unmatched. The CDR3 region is CSAPRAGGGQNNEQFF. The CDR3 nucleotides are TGCAGTGCACCTAGGGCGGGAGGGGGCCAAAACAATGAGCAGTTCTTC.

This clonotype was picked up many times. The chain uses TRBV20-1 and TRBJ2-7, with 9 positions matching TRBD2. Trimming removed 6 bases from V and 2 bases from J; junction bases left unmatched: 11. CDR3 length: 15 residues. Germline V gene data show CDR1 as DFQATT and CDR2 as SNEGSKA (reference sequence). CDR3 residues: CSAGRGRDGPYEQYF. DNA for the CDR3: TGCAGTGCAGGCCGCGGGAGGGACGGACCCTACGAGCAGTACTTC.